The 12 T cell receptor beta chains in this list originate from one sample, sequenced in a study of siplizumab effects on memory and regulatory T cells. Here immunoSEQ multiplex PCR was the method, and the copy in TCRdb shows in-frame clones only, minus some. The table lists some 62,000 clones, roughly 78% of them singletons. The sequenced sample was memory CD4+ T cells sorted from blood. The receptor set was obtained from a human donor in good health.

The V gene is TRBV6-5, the J gene TRBJ2-5; tentatively, D is TRBD2 (6 bases). The J call could be wrong; TRBJ2-7 is a better fit for the DNA end. CDR3 length equals 12 residues. Germline CDR1 and CDR2: MNHEY and SVGAGI. CDR3 nucleotides: TGTGCCAGCACAACCGCGGGGCGCGAGCAGTACTTC. Amino acid sequence: CASTTAGREQYF.

This clone was counted once. This rearrangement joins TRBV6-6 to TRBJ2-5; 12 nucleotides align to TRBD2. CDR1 and CDR2 from the germline V gene are MNHNY and SVGAGI (reference sequence). The J segment lost 5 bases and the V segment lost 0 bases, leaving 4 bases of the junction unmatched. This CDR3 is 16 amino acids long. The CDR3 reads CASSYSTSGGGETQYF. DNA of the CDR3: TGTGCCAGCAGTTACTCGACTAGCGGGGGAGGGGAGACCCAGTACTTC.

This clone was seen just once. The V and J genes are TRBV18 and TRBJ2-1; D not certain. V shed 0 bases and J shed 8 bases, with 5 bases lying between them. CDR1 KGHSH and CDR2 LQKENI come from the germline V gene. The length of the CDR3 is 12 residues. This CDR3 is CASSPPGYEQFF. The CDR3 coding sequence is TGTGCCAGCTCACCACCAGGGTATGAGCAGTTCTTC.

This CDR3 reads CASSEAGQVYGYTF. The CDR3 bases are TGTGCCAGCAGTGAAGCCGGACAGGTCTATGGCTACACCTTC. V usage is TRBV6-1 and J usage is TRBJ1-2; 7 bases align to TRBD1. This CDR3 contains 14 residues. With V trimmed by 0 bases and J by 4 bases, 2 bases remained unmatched. Germline V gene data show CDR1 as MNHNS and CDR2 as SASEGT.

The CDR3 DNA is TGCGCCAGCAATAGGGGCCACAAAAATGAAAAACTGTTTTTT. Translating it yields CASNRGHKNEKLFF. V usage is TRBV10-1 and J usage is TRBJ1-4; possible D gene TRBD1, 5 bases. The CDR3 is 14 residues long. The germline V gene encodes CDR1 WNHNN and CDR2 SYGVQD (reference sequence). Trimming pared 7 bases from V and 5 bases from J, leaving 14 bases between.

This sequence joins TRBV10-1 and TRBJ2-5; 12 bases fit TRBD1. CDR1 is WNHNN and CDR2 is SYGVQD in the germline V gene (reference sequence). The CDR3 is 16 amino acids. The V and J ends lost 4 bases and 4 bases, in that order; junction bases with no gene match: 7. The CDR3 loop reads CASSVGTGGLGETQYF. The CDR3 DNA follows: TGCGCCAGCAGTGTGGGGACAGGGGGCTTAGGAGAGACCCAGTACTTC.

The chain uses TRBV2 and TRBJ2-2; TRBD2 matches at 11 bases. V dropped 5 bases and J dropped 1; count of bases not matched to a gene: 3. This CDR3 region has 16 residues. Looked up from germline, CDR1 is SNHLY and CDR2 is FYNNEI. CDR3 sequence: CASSSLAGGNTGELFF. CDR3 sequence (DNA): TGTGCCAGCAGTTCTCTAGCGGGGGGGAACACCGGGGAGCTGTTTTTT.

The chain uses TRBV29-1 and TRBJ2-3; perhaps D is TRBD1 or TRBD2 (5 bases each). The germline CDR1 and CDR2 sequences are SQVTM and ANQGSEA. Trimming took off 4 bases at V and 2 bases at J, with 13 bases between the two ends. This CDR3 contains 14 residues. The CDR3 bases are TGCAGCGTTGTGGGGGTCTCCGACACAGATACGCAGTATTTT. Amino acids: CSVVGVSDTDTQYF.

The rearrangement joins TRBV30 to TRBJ2-6, with no clear D. CDR1 is GTSNPN and CDR2 is SVGIG in the germline V gene (reference sequence). The CDR3 totals 13 residues. V was shortened by 3 bases and J by 1 base, with 4 bases between the two germline ends. This CDR3 reads CAWSGSGANVLTF. The CDR3, as DNA: TGTGCCTGGAGCGGATCTGGGGCCAACGTCCTGACTTTC.

The chain's CDR3 is CSVVTGTRNTEAFF. CDR3 DNA sequence: TGCAGCGTTGTTACCGGGACAAGGAACACTGAAGCTTTCTTT. The chain joins TRBV29-1 to TRBJ1-1; tentatively, D is TRBD1 (6 bases). Germline values: CDR1 SQVTM, CDR2 ANQGSEA. Trimming removed 4 bases from V and 1 base from J, with 13 bases in between. The CDR3 has 14 amino acids.

The chain recombines TRBV7-9 with TRBJ1-3, with unresolved D. The ends were cut back, 3 bases at V and 0 bases at J, with 6 bases in the middle. The CDR3 spans 14 residues. Germline V gene lookup returns CDR1 SEHNR and CDR2 FQNEAQ (reference sequence). In DNA form, the CDR3 reads TGTGCCAGCAGCTTGCAGAGCTCTGGAAACACCATATATTTT. It yields the protein CASSLQSSGNTIYF.

This clone was detected a few times. V and J are TRBV5-1 and TRBJ1-2; D gene ambiguous. Germline V lookup: CDR1 SGHRS, CDR2 YFSETQ. The length of the CDR3 is 13 residues. The germline V and J ends were trimmed by 0 bases and 1 base, with 4 bases remaining between them. This CDR3 reads CASSLDSNYGYTF. CDR3 nucleotide sequence: TGCGCCAGCAGCTTGGACAGTAACTATGGCTACACCTTC.